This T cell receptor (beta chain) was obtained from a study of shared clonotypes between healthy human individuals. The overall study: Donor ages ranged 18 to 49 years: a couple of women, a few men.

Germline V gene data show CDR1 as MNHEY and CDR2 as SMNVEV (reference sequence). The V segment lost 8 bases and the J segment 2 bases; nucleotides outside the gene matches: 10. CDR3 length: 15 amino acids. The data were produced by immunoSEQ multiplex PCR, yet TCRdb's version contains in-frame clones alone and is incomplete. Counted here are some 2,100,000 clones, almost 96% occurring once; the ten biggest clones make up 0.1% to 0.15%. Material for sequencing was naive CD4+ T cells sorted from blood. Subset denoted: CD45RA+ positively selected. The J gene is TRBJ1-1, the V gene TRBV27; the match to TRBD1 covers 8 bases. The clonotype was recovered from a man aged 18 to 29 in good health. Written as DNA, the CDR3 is TGTGCCAGCGGCGCGGACAGGGCTTCTAACACTGAAGCTTTCTTT. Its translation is CASGADRASNTEAFF.